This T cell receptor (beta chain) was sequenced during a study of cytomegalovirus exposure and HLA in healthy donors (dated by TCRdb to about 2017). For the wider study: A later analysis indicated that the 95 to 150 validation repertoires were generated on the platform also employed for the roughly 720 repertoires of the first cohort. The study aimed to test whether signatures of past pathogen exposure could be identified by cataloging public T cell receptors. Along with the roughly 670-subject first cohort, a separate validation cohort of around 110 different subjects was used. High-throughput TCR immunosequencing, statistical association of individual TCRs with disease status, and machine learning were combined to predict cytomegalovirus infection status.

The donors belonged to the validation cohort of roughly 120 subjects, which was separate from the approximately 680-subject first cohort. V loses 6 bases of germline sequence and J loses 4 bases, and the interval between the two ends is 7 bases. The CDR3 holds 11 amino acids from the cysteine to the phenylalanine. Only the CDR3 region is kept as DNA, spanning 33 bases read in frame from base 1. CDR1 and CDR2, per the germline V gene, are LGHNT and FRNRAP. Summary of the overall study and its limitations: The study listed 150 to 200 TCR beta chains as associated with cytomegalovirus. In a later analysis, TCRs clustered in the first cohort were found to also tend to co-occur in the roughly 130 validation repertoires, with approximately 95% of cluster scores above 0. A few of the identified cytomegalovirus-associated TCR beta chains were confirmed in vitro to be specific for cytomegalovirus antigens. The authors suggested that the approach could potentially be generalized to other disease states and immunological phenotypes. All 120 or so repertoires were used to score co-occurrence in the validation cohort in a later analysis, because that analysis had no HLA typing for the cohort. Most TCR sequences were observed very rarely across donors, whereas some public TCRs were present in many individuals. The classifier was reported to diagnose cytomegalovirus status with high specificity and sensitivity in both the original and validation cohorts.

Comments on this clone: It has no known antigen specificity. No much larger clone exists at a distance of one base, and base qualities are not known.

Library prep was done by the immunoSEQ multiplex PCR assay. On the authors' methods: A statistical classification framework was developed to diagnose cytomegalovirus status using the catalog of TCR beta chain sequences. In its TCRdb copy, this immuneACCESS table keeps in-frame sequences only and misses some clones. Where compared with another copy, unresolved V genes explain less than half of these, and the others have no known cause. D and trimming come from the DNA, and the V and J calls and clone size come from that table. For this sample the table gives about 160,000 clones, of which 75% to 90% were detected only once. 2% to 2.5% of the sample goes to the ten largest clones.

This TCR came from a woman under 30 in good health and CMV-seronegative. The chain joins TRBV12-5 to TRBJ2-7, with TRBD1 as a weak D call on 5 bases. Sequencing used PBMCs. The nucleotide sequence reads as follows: TGTGCTAGTGGCCCAGGGTACGAGCAGTACTTC. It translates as CASGPGYEQYF.